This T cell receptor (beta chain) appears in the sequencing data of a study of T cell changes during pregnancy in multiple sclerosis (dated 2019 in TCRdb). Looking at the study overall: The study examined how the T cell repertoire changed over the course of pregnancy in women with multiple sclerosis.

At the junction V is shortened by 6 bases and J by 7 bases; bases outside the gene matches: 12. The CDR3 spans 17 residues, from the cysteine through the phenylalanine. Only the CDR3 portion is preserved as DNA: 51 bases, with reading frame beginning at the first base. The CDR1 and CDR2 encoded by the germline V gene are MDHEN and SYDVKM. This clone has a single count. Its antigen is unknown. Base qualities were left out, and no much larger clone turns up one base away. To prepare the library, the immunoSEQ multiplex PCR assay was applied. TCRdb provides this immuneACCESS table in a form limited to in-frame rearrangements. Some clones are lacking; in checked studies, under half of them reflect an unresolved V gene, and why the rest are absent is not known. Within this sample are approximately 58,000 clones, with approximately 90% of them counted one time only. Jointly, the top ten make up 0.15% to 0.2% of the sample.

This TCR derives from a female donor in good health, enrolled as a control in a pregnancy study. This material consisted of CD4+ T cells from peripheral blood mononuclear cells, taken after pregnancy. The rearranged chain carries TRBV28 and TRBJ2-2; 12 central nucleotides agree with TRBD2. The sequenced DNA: TGTGCCAGCAGCCCTTCGACTAGCGGGGGCTGGGGCGGGGAGCTGTTTTTT. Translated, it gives CASSPSTSGGWGGELFF.